Listed here are 14 T cell receptor beta chains from one sample, sequenced in a study of blood T cell repertoires in COVID-19. Assay used: immunoSEQ multiplex PCR; TCRdb lists only in-frame clones, some missing. The sample comprises some 50,000 clones, 68% of which are singletons, and 8.8% rests with the top ten. Source material: peripheral blood. Receptors were obtained from a woman in her 70s with acute or convalescent COVID-19.

The chain's CDR3 is CATRAGGSKNIQYF. The CDR3 bases are TGTGCCACCAGGGCGGGAGGTAGCAAAAACATTCAGTACTTC. The chain carries TRBV24-1 and TRBJ2-4; TRBD2 matches at 8 bases. V was pared by 7 bases and J by 3 bases, with 4 bases of the junction left unmatched. The CDR3 has 14 amino acids. Germline CDR1 and CDR2: KGHDR and SFDVKD.

The rearrangement links TRBV6-6 to TRBJ2-3; D possibly corresponds to TRBD2 (7 bases). V was cut by 7 bases and J by 6 bases, with 14 bases left in between. This CDR3 is built from 13 residues. Germline V gene lookup returns CDR1 MNHNY and CDR2 SVGAGI (reference sequence). Written as DNA, the CDR3 is TGTGCCAGCATGGGGGGGGGCCGCGATACGCAGTATTTT. Encoded protein: CASMGGGRDTQYF.

The chain joins TRBV7-2 to TRBJ2-7, with no clear D. V lost 4 bases and J 3 bases, leaving 10 bases between the germline ends. Germline V lookup: CDR1 SGHTA, CDR2 FQGNSA. CDR3 length: 13 amino acids. In DNA form, the CDR3 reads TGTGCCAGCAGCTCCCGTTATAACTACGAGCAGTACTTC. Its protein product is CASSSRYNYEQYF.

Concerning this clone itself: Other DNA variants within this sample encode the same CDR3. The CDR3 region has the DNA TGTGCCAGCAGCCAAGGGCCGGGGCAGCCCCAGCATTTT. Amino acid sequence: CASSQGPGQPQHF. V and J are TRBV3-1 (or the pseudogene TRBV3-2) and TRBJ1-5, with no clear D. The V end was cut by 1 base, the J end by 7 bases, with 8 bases between. The germline gives CDR1 LGHDT, CDR2 YNNKEL (reference sequence). The CDR3 covers 13 residues.

This clone was found a few times. The chain employs TRBV3-1 (or the pseudogene TRBV3-2) and TRBJ2-2; D is perhaps TRBD2 (6 bases). CDR3 length: 18 residues. Germline V lookup: CDR1 LGHDT, CDR2 YNNKEL (reference sequence). V lost 1 base and J 0 bases, leaving 15 bases between the germline ends. Here the CDR3 DNA reads TGTGCCAGCAGCCAAGGGGGGGTCGGCGGATCGAACACCGGGGAGCTGTTTTTT. Protein: CASSQGGVGGSNTGELFF.

The V gene is TRBV7-3, the J gene TRBJ2-1; TRBD2 matches at 9 bases. The ends lost 5 bases at V and 8 bases at J; junction bases unmatched: 10. Germline V gene data show CDR1 as SGHTA and CDR2 as FQGTGA. The CDR3 runs to 15 residues. The CDR3 nucleotides read TGTGCCAGCAGCCCCTCAGCGGGGGGCATCGATGAGCAGTTCTTC. Residues: CASSPSAGGIDEQFF. Based on the CDR3 plus reference TRBV7-3 and TRBJ2-1, the full variable domain is GAGVSQTPSNKVTEKGKYVELRCDPISGHTALYWYRQSLGQGPEFLIYFQGTGAADDSGLPNDRFFAVRPEGSVSTLKIQRTERGDSAVYLCASSPSAGGIDEQFFGPGTRLTVL.

This clone was counted between two and nine times. The gene calls are TRBV12-3 or TRBV12-4 and TRBJ2-7, with 7 bases identical to TRBD1. CDR3 length: 13 amino acids. Germline trimming cut 6 bases from V and 3 bases from J; bases unmatched to any gene: 5. The CDR3 DNA is TGTGCCAGCAGCCAAGGACAGGACTACGAGCAGTACTTC. It translates to CASSQGQDYEQYF.

The V call is TRBV10-3, the J call TRBJ2-7, with 9 bases lining up with TRBD1. V trimming: 6 bases; J trimming: 1 base; junction bases outside the gene matches: 4. Germline V CDR1 and CDR2: ENHRY, SYGVKD. CDR3 length: 14 amino acids. CDR3 sequence reads: CAISTGGASYEQYF. The CDR3 DNA is TGTGCCATCAGCACAGGGGGCGCTTCCTACGAGCAGTACTTC.

V usage is TRBV7-2 and J usage is TRBJ2-2, with D possibly being TRBD2 (5 bases). CDR1 is SGHTA and CDR2 is FQGNSA in the germline V gene. The CDR3 sequence is 12 residues long. V lost 5 bases, J lost 9 bases, and 10 bases lay in between. The CDR3 region has the DNA TGTGCCAGCAGCCTTAGCGCCCGGGAGCTGTTTTTT. Encoded protein: CASSLSARELFF.

The chain combines TRBV7-8 with TRBJ1-5, with 7 nucleotides matching TRBD1. Germline CDR1 and CDR2: SGHVS and FQNEAQ. The CDR3 totals 14 residues. J was trimmed by 3 bases and V by 5 bases; bases with no gene match: 4. The CDR3 coding sequence is TGTGCCAGCAGCACGACAGGGTACAATCAGCCCCAGCATTTT. Protein sequence: CASSTTGYNQPQHF.

DNA for the CDR3: TGCGCAGAGGGACTCCCGACAAACCACCTCTATGGCTACACCTTC. This sequence encodes CAEGLPTNHLYGYTF. V usage is TRBV23-1 and J usage is TRBJ1-2, with D perhaps matching TRBD1 (5 bases). TRBV23-1 is an open reading frame whose function is uncertain. This CDR3 spans 15 amino acids.

Only one count was recorded for this clone. The CDR3 reads CAISTLRPGGELFF. The DNA of the CDR3 is TGTGCCATCTCGACTCTGCGGCCCGGGGGGGAGCTGTTTTTT. The chain joins TRBV6-6 to TRBJ2-2; D is ambiguous. V lost 10 bases and J 8 bases, leaving 20 bases between the germline ends. The CDR3 spans 14 residues. Germline V CDR1 and CDR2: MNHNY, SVGAGI (reference sequence).

The chain couples TRBV7-9 to TRBJ2-2, with D uncertain. V lost 3 bases to trimming and J lost 6 bases, with 11 bases between them. The CDR3 length is 14 residues. CDR1 and CDR2 from the germline V gene are SEHNR and FQNEAQ (reference sequence). In nucleotides, the CDR3 is TGTGCCAGCAGCTTTAGCTTTTCCGCCGGGGAGCTGTTTTTT. Translation: CASSFSFSAGELFF.

J is TRBJ1-2 and V is TRBV18, with 10 bases identical to TRBD1. Germline V gives CDR1 KGHSH, CDR2 LQKENI. The V and J ends lost 3 bases and 3 bases, in that order; junction bases with no gene match: 1. The CDR3 is 14 residues long. The DNA of the CDR3 is TGTGCCAGCTCACCGACAGGGGGCGACTATGGCTACACCTTC. Translation gives CASSPTGGDYGYTF.